These 27 T cell receptor beta chains were sequenced from one sample in a study of molecular identifiers for immune sequencing clone quantification. TCRdb passed the PCR reads through MiXCR, listing each CDR3 protein once. The table includes about 640,000 distinct CDR3 sequences, less than 20% detected once. The specimen sequenced was naive CD8+ T cells from blood, with Jurkat cell RNA spiked in. Regarding subset: FACS-sorted CD8+CD4-CCR7+CD45RA+ naive T cells. These TCRs come from a human donor in good health. Some libraries in this study had Jurkat cell RNA spiked in.

As to this clonotype: Given a much more abundant clone one base away, this may be a read error. The chain carries TRBV6-2 or TRBV6-3 and TRBJ1-1; D ambiguous. Germline-derived CDR1 and CDR2 are MNHEY and SVGEGT. This CDR3 has 11 amino acids. This CDR3 reads CAGSEYTEAFF. The DNA for the CDR3 is TGTGCCGGCAGTGAATACACTGAAGCTTTCTTT.

On this clonotype itself: A much larger clone sits a single nucleotide away, making a read error possible. This is likely a read error, given that the CDR3 carries no conserved phenylalanine or tryptophan at its end. V is TRBV7-9 and J is TRBJ1-5; D remains ambiguous. The CDR3 consists of 14 residues. V gave up 0 bases and J gave up 5 bases, with 8 bases separating them. The germline CDR1 and CDR2 sequences are SEHNR and FQNEAQ (reference sequence). The CDR3: CASSLAIGDQPQHL. CDR3 nucleotide sequence: TGTGCCAGCAGCTTAGCGATCGGGGATCAGCCCCAGCATCTT.

As to this clonotype: A read error may explain this, as a much larger clone is one base away. This CDR3 fails to terminate in the conserved phenylalanine or tryptophan, so it likely reflects a read error. The rearrangement links TRBV7-2 to TRBJ2-7; D is uncertain. Per germline, CDR1 SGHTA and CDR2 FQGNSA. This CDR3 has 13 amino acids. Trimming left V 0 bases short and J 3 bases short, with 6 bases between. This chain's CDR3 is CASSLAPFYEQYL. CDR3 nucleotides: TGTGCCAGCAGCTTAGCGCCTTTCTACGAGCAGTACCTC.

This clonotype was counted many times. This sequence joins TRBV28 and TRBJ2-3; 7 positions match TRBD1. The ends lost 3 bases at V and 1 base at J; junction bases unmatched: 4. The length of the CDR3 is 15 residues. Per the germline V gene, CDR1 is MDHEN and CDR2 is SYDVKM. The CDR3 sequence: CASSFGQDGTDTQYF. In DNA form, the CDR3 reads TGTGCCAGCAGTTTCGGACAGGACGGCACAGATACGCAGTATTTT.

The table lists this clonotype with many counts. This CDR3 is CASSYTRGEPQHF. The CDR3 DNA is TGTGCCAGCAGTTACACACGCGGAGAGCCCCAGCATTTT. This chain connects TRBV6-5 to TRBJ1-5; no clear D. V gave up 2 bases and J gave up 8 bases, with 10 bases separating them. CDR1 is MNHEY and CDR2 is SVGAGI in the germline V gene. The CDR3 contains 13 residues.

The chain has TRBV27 and TRBJ1-4; TRBD1 might be the D (6 bases). CDR1 MNHEY and CDR2 SMNVEV come from the germline V gene (reference sequence). CDR3 length: 14 residues. Trimming took off 6 bases at V and 0 bases at J, with 8 bases between the two ends. The CDR3 DNA is TGTGCCAGCAGAAGGACAGCAACTAATGAAAAACTGTTTTTT. It codes for CASRRTATNEKLFF.

As regards this clonotype: The junction departs from germline at one end; a sequencing error may be responsible. The CDR3 DNA sequence: TGCGGTGCCAGACAGGGCTACGAGCAGTACTTC. This translates into CGARQGYEQYF. The V call is TRBV20-1, the J call TRBJ2-7, with TRBD1 identical over 7 bases. The CDR3 extends over 11 amino acids. The germline V gene encodes CDR1 DFQATT and CDR2 SNEGSKA (reference sequence).

This clonotype was found many times. This chain joins TRBV7-2 and TRBJ2-3; perhaps D is TRBD1 or TRBD2 (5 bases each). Germline V gives CDR1 SGHTA, CDR2 FQGNSA. Trimming removed 0 bases at V and 6 bases at J, with 19 bases between. There are 17 residues in the CDR3. CDR3 sequence: CASSLARAGRKLDTQYF. In DNA, the CDR3 is TGTGCCAGCAGCTTAGCGAGGGCAGGGAGAAAGTTGGATACGCAGTATTTT.

The table lists this clonotype with many counts. The V call is TRBV12-3 or TRBV12-4, the J call TRBJ2-3, with a tentative D call TRBD1 (7 bases). V lost 8 bases and J 2 bases, leaving 20 bases between the germline ends. This CDR3 region has 16 residues. CDR3 DNA: TGTGCCAGCCGCTCGCCCGGGGGACAGAACACAGATACGCAGTATTTT. Protein: CASRSPGGQNTDTQYF.

This clonotype was recorded at least ten times. The chain has TRBV4-1 and TRBJ2-7; 9 positions agree with TRBD1. Germline V lookup: CDR1 MGHRA, CDR2 YSYEKL. The V segment lost 4 bases and the J segment 1 base; nucleotides outside the gene matches: 8. There are 16 residues in the CDR3. The CDR3 nucleotides read TGCGCCAGCAGCCCGATCACAGGGGGCTTATCCTACGAGCAGTACTTC. Translation gives CASSPITGGLSYEQYF.

The genes are TRBV5-1 and TRBJ2-2, with 7 positions matching TRBD1. The CDR3 extends over 14 amino acids. Germline assignment: CDR1 SGHRS and CDR2 YFSETQ. V lost 2 bases to trimming and J lost 6 bases; unmatched junction nucleotides: 4. Here the CDR3 reads CASSFGTAAGELFF. In nucleotides, the CDR3 is TGCGCCAGCAGCTTCGGGACAGCGGCCGGGGAGCTGTTTTTT.

This clonotype was found many times. J is TRBJ1-1 and V is TRBV28; possibly TRBD1 for D (6 bases). The CDR3 has 14 residues. CDR1 is MDHEN, CDR2 SYDVKM, per germline. V was clipped by 7 bases and J by 0 bases, with 12 bases between them. This chain's CDR3 is CASNQDSMNTEAFF. CDR3 in DNA: TGTGCCAGCAATCAGGACAGCATGAACACTGAAGCTTTCTTT.

This clonotype was found many times. V gene TRBV4-2 combines with J gene TRBJ2-7, with TRBD2 matching over 8 bases. The ends lost 6 bases at V and 1 base at J; junction bases unmatched: 8. Per germline, CDR1 LGHNA and CDR2 YNFKEQ. The length of the CDR3 is 15 residues. The CDR3 DNA is TGTGCCAGCAGGGGATTAGCGGGAAGTTCCTACGAGCAGTACTTC. It specifies CASRGLAGSSYEQYF.

The chain links TRBV20-1 to TRBJ2-1; TRBD2 matches 12 bases. Germline loops: CDR1 DFQATT, CDR2 SNEGSKA (reference sequence). The CDR3 covers 17 residues. Trimming took 6 bases from V and 2 from J; bases not matched to a gene: 11. CDR3 protein: CSAPGLAGTITYNEQFF. As DNA, the CDR3 is TGCAGTGCGCCCGGACTAGCGGGGACAATTACCTACAATGAGCAGTTCTTC.

This clonotype was seen at least ten times. This sequence joins TRBV30 and TRBJ2-5, with D perhaps TRBD2 (5 bases). V was cut by 1 base and J by 3 bases, with 12 bases left in between. The CDR3 runs 14 residues. The germline CDR1 and CDR2 sequences are GTSNPN and SVGIG (reference sequence). CDR3 bases: TGTGCCTGGAGTGCCTGGACTGGGGAAGAGACCCAGTACTTC. Its protein is CAWSAWTGEETQYF.

This clonotype was observed many times. The CDR3 sequence: CASSMVWTSTDTQYF. Written as DNA, the CDR3 is TGTGCCAGTAGTATGGTTTGGACCAGCACAGATACGCAGTATTTT. The chain has TRBV19 and TRBJ2-3; D gene unclear. The CDR3 has 15 amino acids. Germline V gives CDR1 LNHDA, CDR2 SQIVND (reference sequence). Trimming shortened V by 3 bases and J by 0 bases, and 10 bases separated the two germline ends.

This clonotype was recorded at least ten times. The V call is TRBV24-1, the J call TRBJ2-2; D uncertain. This CDR3 has 14 residues. The germline CDR1 and CDR2 sequences are KGHDR and SFDVKD. Trimming took off 3 bases at V and 6 bases at J, with 10 bases between the two ends. The CDR3 DNA sequence: TGTGCCACCAGTGATGTCACGGTCGCCGGGGAGCTGTTTTTT. Protein: CATSDVTVAGELFF.

Turning to this clonotype: This may come from a read error, since a much larger clone is one base off. This chain connects TRBV2 to TRBJ1-2; no definite D call. Germline V gene lookup returns CDR1 SNHLY and CDR2 FYNNEI. The CDR3 extends over 15 amino acids. CDR3 bases: TGTGCCAGCAGCCCTACGGGAGCCGTTGGCTATGGCTACGCCTTC. Amino acids: CASSPTGAVGYGYAF.

With regard to this clonotype: Given a much more abundant clone one base away, this may be a read error. The chain couples TRBV4-3 to TRBJ2-7; 8 bases map to TRBD2. The CDR3 loop spans 15 amino acids. J gave up 6 bases and V 2 bases, and 9 bases lay outside the gene matches. Germline assignment: CDR1 LGHNA and CDR2 YSLEER. CDR3 region: CASSQNTGTRGEQYF. DNA for the CDR3: TGCGCCAGCAGCCAAAATACCGGGACTAGGGGCGAGCAGTACTTC.

In the case of this clonotype: Just one base apart from a much larger clone, this may be a read error. V gene TRBV3-1 combines with J gene TRBJ1-1, with D tentatively TRBD1 (6 bases). Germline values: CDR1 LGHDT, CDR2 YNNKEL (reference sequence). The CDR3 is 15 residues long. Written as DNA, the CDR3 is TGTGCCAGCAGCCATTTTGGGGGCTTGAACGCTGAAGCTTTCTTT. The encoded protein is CASSHFGGLNAEAFF.

This clonotype was counted ten times or more. The V and J genes are TRBV6-5 and TRBJ2-7; D uncertain. V was shortened by 5 bases and J by 1 base, with 9 bases between the two germline ends. The germline CDR1 and CDR2 sequences are MNHEY and SVGAGI. The CDR3 runs 13 residues. The CDR3 DNA sequence: TGTGCCAGCAGTCCGGGCCATTCCTACGAGCAGTACTTC. Amino acid sequence: CASSPGHSYEQYF.

This clonotype appeared many times. The chain links TRBV16 to TRBJ1-1; D is uncertain. The CDR3 consists of 13 residues. CDR1 is KGHSY, CDR2 FQNENV, per germline. V was shortened by 2 bases and J by 2 bases, with 6 bases between the two germline ends. The CDR3 region is CASSQRANTEAFF. The CDR3 coding sequence is TGTGCCAGCAGCCAACGGGCCAACACTGAAGCTTTCTTT.

This clonotype was counted at least ten times. The CDR3 loop reads CASHRNPLEKLFF. The DNA for the CDR3 is TGTGCCTCTCACCGGAACCCGCTTGAAAAACTGTTTTTT. This sequence joins TRBV30 and TRBJ1-4, with unresolved D. Germline V gene lookup returns CDR1 GTSNPN and CDR2 SVGIG (reference sequence). Trimming removed 7 bases from V and 7 bases from J, with 16 bases in between. This CDR3 contains 13 residues.

This clonotype has just one count. This likely comes from a read error, as the CDR3 has no conserved phenylalanine or tryptophan at its end. J is TRBJ1-6 and V is TRBV27; 8 bases line up with TRBD1. The V and J ends lost 3 bases and 10 bases, in that order; junction bases with no gene match: 8. This CDR3 has 15 amino acids. Germline CDR1 and CDR2: MNHEY and SMNVEV (reference sequence). For the CDR3, the DNA is TGTGCCAGCAGTTTTACCGGGACAGGTACATCACCCCTCCACTCT. It encodes CASSFTGTGTSPLHS.

This clonotype was counted between two and nine times. The CDR3 spells CASSLGLSGGNYGYTF. The CDR3 DNA reads as TGTGCCAGCAGCTTAGGCCTTTCGGGGGGCAACTATGGCTACACCTTC. The genes are TRBV13 and TRBJ1-2; D perhaps matches TRBD1 (6 bases). The V gene's germline CDR1 is PRHDT and CDR2 FYEKMQ (reference sequence). V lost 0 bases and J 2 bases, leaving 13 bases between the germline ends. This CDR3 comprises 16 residues.

In this sample, this clonotype turned up a few times. The chain links TRBV7-8 to TRBJ2-5; 7 nucleotides agree with TRBD2. The CDR3 contains 14 residues. Germline CDR1 and CDR2: SGHVS and FQNEAQ. Trimming at V came to 1 base and at J to 9 bases, leaving 8 bases not matched to a gene. The CDR3 spells CASSLGGGRGAQYF. Here the CDR3 DNA reads TGTGCCAGCAGCTTAGGGGGGGGACGGGGGGCCCAGTACTTC.

This clonotype was counted only a few times. The rearrangement joins TRBV10-3 to TRBJ2-7, with 10 bases that match TRBD2. CDR3 size: 17 residues. Germline V gene data show CDR1 as ENHRY and CDR2 as SYGVKD. The V gene end was trimmed by 3 bases and the J gene end by 4 bases; junction bases not matched to a gene: 12. Written as DNA, the CDR3 is TGTGCCATCAGTGACCCGAACCGCGGGACTAGCGCTTACGAGCAGTACTTC. Its translation is CAISDPNRGTSAYEQYF.